This is a list of T cell receptor beta chains from one sample in a study of beta chain features in type 1 diabetes. Some clones are missing from TCRdb's copy, which holds only in-frame ones; the method was immunoSEQ multiplex PCR. The table has 95,000 to 150,000 clones, about 16% seen once. The sequenced material came from central memory CD4+ T cells from blood. The origin of the receptors is a young man with type 1 diabetes. Both conserved end residues are part of each CDR3. The D gene is left open where the match is weak. Some rows have no size entry. The others give once, few or many, or a class for an expanded clone.

V gene	clone size	D gene	J gene	CDR3 protein	CDR3 DNA
TRBV6-6	NA	TRBD2	TRBJ2-1	CASSHSGGASNEQFF	TGTGCCAGCAGTCATAGCGGGGGGGCCTCCAATGAGCAGTTCTTC
TRBV7-2	few	NA	TRBJ2-2	CASSPLIVVVNTGELFF	TGTGCCAGCAGCCCTCTCATAGTAGTCGTTAACACCGGGGAGCTGTTTTTT
TRBV4-2	few	TRBD1	TRBJ1-5	CASSQQGASNQPQHF	TGTGCCAGCAGCCAACAGGGGGCTAGCAATCAGCCCCAGCATTTT
TRBV11-3	NA	NA	TRBJ2-3	CASSSNVGVTQYF	TGTGCCAGCAGTAGTAATGTGGGGGTTACGCAGTATTTT
TRBV5-1	NA	NA	TRBJ2-1	CASSSAQARNNEQFF	TGCGCCAGCAGCTCGGCCCAGGCCCGGAACAATGAGCAGTTCTTC
TRBV30	few	NA	TRBJ2-5	CAWSVRGTQYF	TGTGCCTGGAGTGTACGGGGGACCCAGTACTTC
TRBV11-2	few	TRBD2	TRBJ2-3	CASSFTRIAGESTDTQYF	TGTGCCAGCAGCTTCACCCGGATAGCGGGGGAGAGCACAGATACGCAGTATTTT
TRBV19	NA	NA	TRBJ2-3	CASTGLRSTDTQYF	TGTGCCAGTACAGGACTTCGGAGCACAGATACGCAGTATTTT
TRBV19	NA	NA	TRBJ1-6	CASSIVSQNSPLHF	TGTGCCAGTAGTATAGTAAGCCAGAATTCACCCCTCCACTTT
TRBV5-4	few	NA	TRBJ2-7	CASSLRSGGSYEQYF	TGTGCCAGCAGCTTGAGGTCCGGCGGCTCCTACGAGCAGTACTTC
TRBV30	few	NA	TRBJ1-3	CAWSRPPGGNTIYF	TGTGCCTGGAGTCGTCCGCCGGGGGGAAACACCATATATTTT
TRBV7-2	few	NA	TRBJ2-7	CASSFSLTYEQYF	TGTGCCAGCAGCTTCTCACTGACCTACGAGCAGTACTTC
TRBV2	NA	NA	TRBJ1-6	CASSTGSPLHF	TGTGCCAGCAGTACAGGTTCACCCCTCCACTTT